This is a list of T cell receptor beta chains from one sample in a study of PD-1 blockade in mismatch repair-deficient tumors. Generated by immunoSEQ multiplex PCR, the TCRdb table keeps only in-frame clones and is missing some. The data show about 17,000 clones, around 82% seen once. Here the sequenced sample was PBMCs, taken less than 25 weeks after starting pembrolizumab. The receptors originated from an adult with mismatch repair-deficient cancer. Each CDR3 is given with its conserved first and last residue. A D gene is named only where the DNA matches it firmly. Clone size is given for some rows only: seen once, a few or many times, or a class if the clone is expanded.

cdr3_length d_call clone_size j_call v_call cdr3_nt cdr3_aa
14 - - TRBJ1-5 TRBV7-8 TGTGCCAGCAGCTTAGGGGCCCCGGGACAGCCCCAGCATTTT CASSLGAPGQPQHF
14 TRBD1 - TRBJ1-1 TRBV7-3 TGTGCCAGCAGCCCCCAGGGGGCGCCCACTGAAGCTTTCTTT CASSPQGAPTEAFF
14 TRBD1 - TRBJ1-4 TRBV5-4 TGTGCCAGCAGCCCGGGACAGGGTAGGGAAAAACTGTTTTTT CASSPGQGREKLFF
13 - - TRBJ2-7 TRBV27 TGTGCCAGCAGTTTATTAGGGGTCTACGAGCAGTACTTC CASSLLGVYEQYF
14 - once TRBJ2-1 TRBV19 TGTGCCAGTAGCGGGAGAAGCTCCTACAATGAGCAGTTCTTC CASSGRSSYNEQFF
17 TRBD1 - TRBJ1-2 TRBV27 TGTGCCAGCAGCCCAGGACTCGGGACAGGGGAGCTCTATGGCTACACCTTC CASSPGLGTGELYGYTF
14 - once TRBJ1-2 TRBV5-1 TGCGCCAGCAGCTTGCAGGCTTCTAACTATGGCTACACCTTC CASSLQASNYGYTF
14 - - TRBJ2-1 TRBV27 TGTGCCAGCAGTTTTAGGACAGACTTTCATGAGCAGTTCTTC CASSFRTDFHEQFF
15 TRBD1 - TRBJ1-1 TRBV6-6 TGTGCCAGCAGAACCGGACAGGGCGCCTCGACTGAAGCTTTCTTT CASRTGQGASTEAFF
12 - - TRBJ2-7 TRBV27 TGTGCCAGCTTCGACAGTCCCTACGAGCAGTACTTC CASFDSPYEQYF
15 TRBD2 - TRBJ2-2 TRBV14 TGTGCCAGCAGCCTACCAGCGGGAAGCACCGGGGAGCTGTTTTTT CASSLPAGSTGELFF
14 - - TRBJ2-2 TRBV30 TGTGCCTGGAGTGACGGAACAGGTGCAGGGGAGCTGTTTTTT CAWSDGTGAGELFF
14 TRBD2 - TRBJ2-2 TRBV7-8 TGTGCCAGCAGACTAGCGGGGCCCACCGGGGAGCTGTTTTTT CASRLAGPTGELFF
17 TRBD2 - TRBJ2-1 TRBV15 TGTGCCACCAGCAGAGATCTTGCGGGAGTATACTACAATGAGCAGTTCTTC CATSRDLAGVYYNEQFF
15 TRBD2 - TRBJ2-4 TRBV2 TGTGCCAGCAAGGACGAAGCGGGGGGAAAAAACATTCAGTACTTC CASKDEAGGKNIQYF
15 - - TRBJ1-6 TRBV30 TGTGCCTGGAACCAAGACAGGTTAGAGAATTCACCCCTCCACTTT CAWNQDRLENSPLHF
15 TRBD1 - TRBJ1-1 TRBV27 TGTGCCAGCAGTATCCGGACAGGGTGGAGGACTGAAGCTTTCTTT CASSIRTGWRTEAFF
14 - - TRBJ2-7 TRBV7-3 TGTGCCAGCAGCTTAAAGGGGGAAGGCTACGAGCAGTACTTC CASSLKGEGYEQYF
12 TRBD1 - TRBJ2-7 TRBV9 TGTGCCAGCAGCGCTACAGGGGACGAGCAGTACTTC CASSATGDEQYF
12 - - TRBJ2-7 TRBV5-4 TGTGCCAGCAGCAAGAGCTCCTACGAGCAGTACTTC CASSKSSYEQYF
15 TRBD1 - TRBJ2-1 TRBV18 TGTGCCAGCTCACCCGGACAGGGCCGTTTCGATGAGCAGTTCTTC CASSPGQGRFDEQFF
13 - - TRBJ1-1 TRBV14 TGTGCCAGCAGCCAAGATCGCAGGGTAGGGGCTTTCTTT CASSQDRRVGAFF
15 - - TRBJ2-2 TRBV7-3 TGTGCCAGCAGCTCCCCGGGTTCGGGAACCGGGGAGCTGTTTTTT CASSSPGSGTGELFF
14 - - TRBJ2-5 TRBV4-1 TGCGCCATTATGGCGCAGGGGCTCCAAGAGACCCAGTACTTC CAIMAQGLQETQYF
14 TRBD1 - TRBJ1-1 TRBV5-1 TGCGCCAGCAGCTTATCAGGACAGGGGCATACGCCTTTCTTT CASSLSGQGHTPFF
14 TRBD1 - TRBJ2-1 TRBV5-5 TGTGCCAGCAGTTCGGGACAGGGGACCAATGAGCAGTTCTTC CASSSGQGTNEQFF
14 - - TRBJ2-7 TRBV5-5 TGTGCCAGCAGCCTCACAGGTGGACGCTACGAGCAGTACTTC CASSLTGGRYEQYF
17 TRBD2 - TRBJ2-7 TRBV5-6 TGTGCCAGCAGCCCGCAGCGACTAGCGGGAGTCGGCTACGAGCAGTACTTC CASSPQRLAGVGYEQYF
16 TRBD2 - TRBJ2-2 TRBV5-6 TGTGCCAGCAGCTTTTATAGCGGGAAAGACACCGGGGAGCTGTTTTTT CASSFYSGKDTGELFF
16 TRBD1 - TRBJ2-3 TRBV5-1 TGCGCCAGCAGCCCTACTGGGGGACAGAGGACAGATACGCAGTATTTT CASSPTGGQRTDTQYF
18 TRBD2 - TRBJ2-1 TRBV5-1 TGCGCCAGCAGGGGGGGACTAGCGGGATCGAGCTCCTACAATGAGCAGTTCTTC CASRGGLAGSSSYNEQFF
14 - - TRBJ1-4 TRBV27 TGTGCCAGCAGTTGGAGGGGGGGGTTGGAAAAACTGTTTTTT CASSWRGGLEKLFF
15 - once TRBJ1-1 TRBV28 TGTGCCAGCAGTCCTCGGAGACAGGCGAACACTGAAGCTTTCTTT CASSPRRQANTEAFF
14 - - TRBJ1-2 TRBV9 TGTGCCAGCAGCGTCGGGGGGGGCTTTTATGGCTACACCTTC CASSVGGGFYGYTF
17 TRBD1 - TRBJ2-2 TRBV19 TGTGCCAGTACGGTGGGAGGACAGGGCAGTCTGACCGGGGAGCTGTTTTTT CASTVGGQGSLTGELFF
17 - - TRBJ2-2 TRBV19 TGTGCCAGTCGCTCAAATCAGGGTGTATTGCACACCGGGGAGCTGTTTTTT CASRSNQGVLHTGELFF
14 TRBD1 few TRBJ2-7 TRBV7-2 TGTGCCAGCAGCTCCACCGGGACAGCATACGAGCAGTACTTC CASSSTGTAYEQYF